This T cell receptor beta chain was sequenced during a study of CD8 T cells in ankylosing spondylitis. Study findings and constraints: It appeared that ankylosing spondylitis blood was characterized by a TCR beta motif of about eight highly homologous variants. Matched synovial fluid from ankylosing spondylitis patients was reported to be enriched for disease-linked clones. Disease-linked clones proved CD8+ and comparatively uncommon in peripheral blood. Previous work reported some of these motif variants in the synovial fluid and blood of reactive arthritis.

There are 14 residues in the CDR3. Germline CDR1 reads SGDLS; CDR2 reads YYNGEE. Trimming pared 0 bases from V and 8 bases from J, leaving 9 bases between. There are a few counts of this clonotype. What it binds is unknown. One entry per CDR3 protein, called by TCRdb with MiXCR from the 5' RACE reads. The profile covers 670,000 or so distinct CDR3 sequences, with around 20% appearing a single time and under 20% taken by the ten largest. The TCR was taken from a male donor with ankylosing spondylitis. The sample taken for sequencing was blood, either unsorted or a sorted T cell fraction (not recorded which). The chain recombines TRBV9 with TRBJ1-6, with D possibly TRBD1 on 5 matching bases. CDR3 in amino acids: CASSVGGFDSPLHF. In DNA, the CDR3 is TGTGCCAGCAGCGTAGGGGGGTTTGATTCACCCCTCCACTTT.